This T cell receptor beta chain was obtained from a study of cytomegalovirus exposure and HLA in healthy donors. Across the study: Most donors, less than 85% of a few hundred genotyped, fell in the Caucasian-associated ancestry cluster.

Germline V lookup: CDR1 MNHNS, CDR2 SASEGT. There are 15 residues in the CDR3. Trimming removed 5 bases from V and 0 bases from J; junction bases left unmatched: 5. Study-level findings and limits: In a later analysis, CMV-associated beta chains were mostly HLA-associated, it appeared. One variant, a missense change in DCLRE1C, was linked in a later analysis to TCR beta V- and J-gene trimming. CMV serostatus was the only immune exposure information that was available.

For this clone: Its antigen remains unknown.

Use of 60 Vbeta and 13 Jbeta primers characterized the PCR. TCRdb's copy holds only in-frame clones and misses some; the assay was immunoSEQ multiplex PCR. Recorded for this sample: about 200,000 clones. The sequencing input was PBMCs. This receptor was identified in a girl aged 2-10 years in good health and CMV-seropositive. The chain uses TRBV6-1 and TRBJ2-3; TRBD2 matches 7 bases. CDR3 nucleotide sequence: TGTGCCAGCAGTCCTAGCGGAATGAGCACAGATACGCAGTATTTT. Amino acid sequence: CASSPSGMSTDTQYF.